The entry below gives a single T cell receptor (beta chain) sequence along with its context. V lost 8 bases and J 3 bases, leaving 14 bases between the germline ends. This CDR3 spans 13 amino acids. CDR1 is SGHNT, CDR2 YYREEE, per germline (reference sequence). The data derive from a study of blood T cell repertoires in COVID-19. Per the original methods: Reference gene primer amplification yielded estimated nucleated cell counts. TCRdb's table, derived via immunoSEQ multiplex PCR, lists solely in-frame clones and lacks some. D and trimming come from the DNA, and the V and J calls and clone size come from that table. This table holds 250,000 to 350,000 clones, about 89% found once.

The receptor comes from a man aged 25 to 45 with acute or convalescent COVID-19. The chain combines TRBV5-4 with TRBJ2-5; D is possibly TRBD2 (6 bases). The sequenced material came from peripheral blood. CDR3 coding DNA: TGTGCCAGTGGTGGGAGGTGGGAAGAGACCCAGTACTTC. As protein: CASGGRWEETQYF.